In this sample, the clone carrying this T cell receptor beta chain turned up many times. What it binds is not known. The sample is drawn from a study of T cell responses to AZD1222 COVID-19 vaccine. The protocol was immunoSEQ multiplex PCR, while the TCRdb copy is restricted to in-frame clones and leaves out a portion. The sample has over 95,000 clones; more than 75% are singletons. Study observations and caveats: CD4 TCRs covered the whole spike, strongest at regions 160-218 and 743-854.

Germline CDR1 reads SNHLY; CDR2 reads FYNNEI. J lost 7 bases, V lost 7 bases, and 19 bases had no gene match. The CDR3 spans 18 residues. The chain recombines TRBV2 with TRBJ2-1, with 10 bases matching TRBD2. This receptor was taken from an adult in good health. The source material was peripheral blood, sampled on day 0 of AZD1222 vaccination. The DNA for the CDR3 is TGTGCCAGCATCAAAACCCCCTCGCTAGCGGGAGATGAGAATGAGCAGTTCTTC. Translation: CASIKTPSLAGDENEQFF.